A selection of T cell receptor beta chains follows, all from one sample in a study of OX40 agonist ivuxolimab in advanced cancers. The protocol was immunoSEQ multiplex PCR, while the TCRdb copy is restricted to in-frame clones and leaves out a portion. The table has about 50,000 clones, 80% to 90% seen once. The source material was CD4+ or CD8+ T cells sorted from blood, sampled in a trial of the OX40 agonist ivuxolimab. The receptor source for this set is an adult with an advanced solid tumor such as melanoma, head and neck, liver or kidney cancer. Both conserved end residues are part of each CDR3. The D gene is left open where the match is weak. The size field is filled for only some rows; it gives once, few, many or a size class.

abundance,d_gene,j_gene,v_gene,CDR3aa,CDR3nt
.,.,TRBJ2-7,TRBV5-1,CASRPGFSYEQYF,TGCGCCAGCAGGCCGGGATTCTCCTACGAGCAGTACTTC
.,TRBD1,TRBJ1-1,TRBV6-1,CASREARTGSTEAFF,TGTGCCAGCAGGGAGGCCCGGACAGGGAGCACTGAAGCTTTCTTT
.,TRBD2,TRBJ2-7,TRBV5-6,CASSLGGLGREQYF,TGTGCCAGCAGCTTGGGTGGACTAGGACGCGAGCAGTACTTC
.,TRBD2,TRBJ2-7,TRBV11-3,CASSSWTSGNEQYF,TGTGCCAGCAGCTCCTGGACTAGCGGGAACGAGCAGTACTTC
.,TRBD2,TRBJ2-5,TRBV7-2,CASNKRRGAGEETQYF,TGTGCCAGCAACAAAAGGAGAGGGGCGGGAGAGGAGACCCAGTACTTC
.,TRBD2,TRBJ2-5,TRBV4-3,CASSQSSGSQETQYF,TGCGCCAGCAGCCAATCCAGCGGGAGTCAAGAGACCCAGTACTTC
.,TRBD2,TRBJ2-7,TRBV11-3,CASSTTSGVYEQYF,TGTGCCAGCAGCACCACTAGCGGGGTCTACGAGCAGTACTTC
.,TRBD1,TRBJ1-1,TRBV29-1,CSVEMTGGNTEAFF,TGCAGCGTTGAAATGACAGGGGGAAACACTGAAGCTTTCTTT
.,.,TRBJ2-1,TRBV5-1,CASSLDTGAHNEQFF,TGCGCCAGCAGCTTGGATACGGGAGCCCACAATGAGCAGTTCTTC
few,TRBD2,TRBJ2-5,TRBV6-1,CASSEGGSGSSQETQYF,TGTGCCAGCAGTGAAGGCGGTAGCGGGAGTTCTCAAGAGACCCAGTACTTC
.,.,TRBJ1-5,TRBV5-1,CASSLDSPNQPQHF,TGCGCCAGCAGCTTGGACAGTCCCAATCAGCCCCAGCATTTT
few,TRBD1,TRBJ2-7,TRBV19,CASSLTGGSYEQYF,TGTGCCAGTAGTCTGACAGGGGGCTCCTACGAGCAGTACTTC
.,TRBD1,TRBJ2-2,TRBV29-1,CSANRGQVGELFF,TGCAGCGCAAACAGGGGGCAGGTCGGGGAGCTGTTTTTT
.,TRBD1,TRBJ1-2,TRBV5-4,CASSWLGTGVNYGYTF,TGTGCCAGCAGCTGGTTGGGGACAGGGGTAAACTATGGCTACACCTTC
.,.,TRBJ2-1,TRBV4-3,CASSHWEGAGEQFF,TGCGCCAGCAGCCATTGGGAGGGGGCGGGTGAGCAGTTCTTC
once,TRBD2,TRBJ2-2,TRBV12-5,CASGFVLAGMNTGELFF,TGTGCTAGTGGTTTTGTGCTAGCGGGAATGAACACCGGGGAGCTGTTTTTT
.,TRBD1,TRBJ2-7,TRBV10-1,CASSEGPGTGGYEQYF,TGCGCCAGCAGTGAGGGGCCCGGGACAGGTGGTTACGAGCAGTACTTC
.,.,TRBJ2-3,TRBV29-1,CSVANPTTDTQYF,TGCAGCGTTGCGAACCCCACCACAGATACGCAGTATTTT
.,.,TRBJ2-2,TRBV27,CASSLSRVTGELFF,TGTGCCAGCAGTTTATCCAGGGTTACCGGGGAGCTGTTTTTT
once,.,TRBJ2-2,TRBV2,CASRTQASRFGELFF,TGTGCCAGCAGGACACAGGCATCACGTTTCGGGGAGCTGTTTTTT
.,.,TRBJ2-1,TRBV27,CASSLSKGALLSYSYNEQFF,TGTGCCAGCAGTTTATCGAAGGGAGCGCTTCTCTCCTACTCCTACAATGAGCAGTTCTTC
few,.,TRBJ1-1,TRBV2,CASIRDRNTEAFF,TGTGCCAGCATTAGAGACAGGAACACTGAAGCTTTCTTT
.,.,TRBJ2-3,TRBV9,CASSQRPNTDTQYF,TGTGCCAGCAGCCAAAGACCGAACACAGATACGCAGTATTTT
.,TRBD2,TRBJ2-7,TRBV7-9,CASSPHASGSYEQYF,TGTGCCAGCAGCCCACATGCTAGCGGCTCCTACGAGCAGTACTTC
.,.,TRBJ1-2,TRBV7-9,CASSPSKPGAGYTF,TGTGCCAGCAGCCCCAGCAAGCCGGGGGCGGGCTACACCTTC
.,TRBD1,TRBJ1-2,TRBV29-1,CSVTQGGDGYTF,TGCAGCGTGACACAGGGGGGAGATGGCTACACCTTC
.,.,TRBJ1-2,TRBV7-2,CASSLAQTNYGYTF,TGTGCCAGCAGCTTAGCACAGACTAACTATGGCTACACCTTC
once,.,TRBJ2-1,TRBV28,CASRQGGFSDEQFF,TGTGCCAGCCGCCAGGGGGGCTTTTCTGATGAGCAGTTCTTC
.,TRBD1,TRBJ2-7,TRBV5-1,CASSLTDRGLEQYF,TGCGCCAGCAGCCTAACCGACAGGGGGCTCGAGCAGTACTTC
.,.,TRBJ2-2,TRBV15,CATSIYDTGELFF,TGTGCCACCAGCATCTATGACACCGGGGAGCTGTTTTTT
.,.,TRBJ1-5,TRBV2,CASTRARVLGQPQHF,TGTGCCAGCACCCGGGCGCGGGTTTTGGGCCAGCCCCAGCATTTT
.,.,TRBJ1-2,TRBV27,CASSLFQGLTYGYTF,TGTGCCAGCAGTTTATTTCAGGGCCTTACCTATGGCTACACCTTC
.,.,TRBJ1-3,TRBV9,CASSVGSGNTIYF,TGTGCCAGCAGCGTAGGCTCTGGAAACACCATATATTTT
.,.,TRBJ1-2,TRBV6-1,CASSARGETVYTF,TGTGCCAGCAGTGCCCGGGGCGAGACGGTCTACACCTTC
.,.,TRBJ1-6,TRBV4-1,CASSQGGIPGGRYNSPLHF,TGCGCCAGCAGCCAAGGTGGGATCCCGGGGGGACGTTATAATTCACCCCTCCACTTT
.,TRBD2,TRBJ2-1,TRBV27,CASSFVLAFNNEQFF,TGTGCCAGCAGTTTCGTACTAGCGTTCAACAATGAGCAGTTCTTC
.,.,TRBJ2-1,TRBV30,CAWSQGKSGIEQFF,TGTGCCTGGAGCCAGGGAAAGTCAGGTATTGAGCAGTTCTTC
.,.,TRBJ1-5,TRBV6-5,CASSDGGSSNQPQHF,TGTGCCAGCTCTGATGGGGGTTCAAGCAATCAGCCCCAGCATTTT
.,.,TRBJ1-1,TRBV27,CASSVWGANEAFF,TGTGCCAGCAGCGTTTGGGGGGCTAATGAAGCTTTCTTT
.,.,TRBJ1-4,TRBV7-9,CASSLGEWEKLFF,TGTGCCAGCAGCCTGGGCGAGTGGGAAAAACTGTTTTTT
.,.,TRBJ1-4,TRBV30,CAWSVYWAGDNEKLFF,TGTGCCTGGAGTGTGTACTGGGCGGGGGATAATGAAAAACTGTTTTTT
once,TRBD2,TRBJ2-1,TRBV9,CASSSPSGSYSYNEQFF,TGTGCCAGCAGCTCACCTAGCGGGAGCTATTCCTACAATGAGCAGTTCTTC